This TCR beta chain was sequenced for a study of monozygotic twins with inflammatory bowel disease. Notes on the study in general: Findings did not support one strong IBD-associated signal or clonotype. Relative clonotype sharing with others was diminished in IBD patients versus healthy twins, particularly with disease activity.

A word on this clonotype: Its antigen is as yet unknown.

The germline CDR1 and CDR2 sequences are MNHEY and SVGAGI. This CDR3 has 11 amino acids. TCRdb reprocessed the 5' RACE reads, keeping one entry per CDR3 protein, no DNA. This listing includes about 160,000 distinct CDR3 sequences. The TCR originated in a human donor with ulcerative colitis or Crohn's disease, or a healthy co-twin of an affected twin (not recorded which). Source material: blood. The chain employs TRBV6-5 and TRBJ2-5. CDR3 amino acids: CASSHQETQYF.